These 12 T cell receptor beta chains originate from one sample sequenced in a study of blood T cell repertoires in COVID-19. Measured with immunoSEQ multiplex PCR; TCRdb has only the in-frame clones, and not every one. The table records 200,000 to 250,000 clones, around 87% of them present only once. The sequencing input was PBMCs or T cells enriched from blood (not recorded which). These receptors originate from a woman in her late teens or twenties in a cohort exposed to, infected with or recovered from COVID-19 (not recorded which).

The chain links TRBV6-5 to TRBJ2-3; tentatively, D is TRBD2 (5 bases). Per the germline V gene, CDR1 is MNHEY and CDR2 is SVGAGI. This CDR3 contains 15 residues. Trimming cost V 2 bases and J 0 bases, with 9 bases left between them. The CDR3 bases are TGTGCCAGCAGTTACCAGCCGGGGAGCACAGATACGCAGTATTTT. As protein: CASSYQPGSTDTQYF.

V usage is TRBV6-1 and J usage is TRBJ2-7; 7 nucleotides agree with TRBD2. CDR1 and CDR2 from the germline V gene are MNHNS and SASEGT. The CDR3 is made up of 15 amino acids. Trimming removed 2 bases from V and 3 bases from J; junction bases left unmatched: 7. The CDR3 bases are TGTGCCAGCAGTGAATCCGGGACTACTTACTACGAGCAGTACTTC. Its protein is CASSESGTTYYEQYF.

The chain combines TRBV7-8 with TRBJ1-4; 8 bases map to TRBD1. The germline gives CDR1 SGHVS, CDR2 FQNEAQ. After removal of 1 base from V and 3 bases from J, the junction contained 16 bases not matched to a gene. CDR3 size: 20 residues. In DNA form, the CDR3 reads TGTGCCAGCAGCTTAGAAGTCGGCGCAGCAGGGGGCGCAGCTAATGAAAAACTGTTTTTT. Its translation is CASSLEVGAAGGAANEKLFF.

The chain employs TRBV4-2 and TRBJ2-2; the match to TRBD2 covers 11 bases. Germline values: CDR1 LGHNA, CDR2 YNFKEQ. V shed 0 bases, J shed 8 bases, and the junction held 11 bases outside the gene matches. CDR3 length: 18 residues. CDR3 sequence reads: CASSQDRLAGLTAGELFF. The CDR3 DNA follows: TGTGCCAGCAGCCAAGATAGACTAGCGGGACTAACCGCAGGGGAGCTGTTTTTT.

This chain uses TRBV5-4 with TRBJ1-5, with a weak D call TRBD1 (6 bases). The V and J ends lost 1 base and 4 bases respectively, with 12 bases between them. Germline CDR1 SGHNT, CDR2 YYREEE (reference sequence). The CDR3 totals 15 residues. CDR3 sequence (DNA): TGTGCCAGCAGCTTGATGGGAACAGGGAATCAGCCCCAGCATTTT. Its translation: CASSLMGTGNQPQHF.

This clone came up once. V is TRBV11-3 and J is TRBJ2-7, with 7 bases matching TRBD1. V was pared by 1 base and J by 0 bases, with 3 bases of the junction left unmatched. Germline V CDR1 and CDR2: SGHNT, YENEEA. This CDR3 has 15 amino acids. Written as DNA, the CDR3 is TGTGCCAGCAGCTTAGTAGGACAGGTCTCCTACGAGCAGTACTTC. Residues: CASSLVGQVSYEQYF.

The chain couples TRBV19 to TRBJ2-1, with 10 positions matching TRBD1. The germline CDR1 and CDR2 sequences are LNHDA and SQIVND (reference sequence). The junction had 7 bases not matched to a gene; V was cut back by 4 bases and J by 7 bases. The CDR3 extends over 15 amino acids. The CDR3 bases are TGTGCCAGTAGTACACGGGACAGGGGTGGGAATGAGCAGTTCTTC. Its translation is CASSTRDRGGNEQFF.

The chain couples TRBV7-2 to TRBJ2-1; TRBD2 is a possible D gene (6 bases). The CDR3 sequence is 12 residues long. V dropped 1 base and J dropped 15 bases, with 13 bases sitting between them. From germline, CDR1 is SGHTA and CDR2 FQGNSA. This CDR3 reads CASSLVWEALFF. CDR3 in DNA: TGTGCCAGCAGCTTAGTCTGGGAGGCTCTGTTCTTC.

V is TRBV5-1 and J is TRBJ1-3, with D perhaps matching TRBD1 (5 bases). Per the germline V gene, CDR1 is SGHRS and CDR2 is YFSETQ. V was shortened by 2 bases and J by 2 bases, with 14 bases between the two germline ends. CDR3 size: 16 residues. In DNA, the CDR3 is TGCGCCAGCAGCTTCCCCCCGGGGGGGACTGGAAACACCATATATTTT. Amino acid sequence: CASSFPPGGTGNTIYF.

The CDR3 region has the DNA TGTGCCAGCAGTTACTCGAGGGGGTACCAAGAGACCCAGTACTTC. Its translation: CASSYSRGYQETQYF. The gene calls are TRBV6-5 and TRBJ2-5; a weak D match, TRBD1 (6 bases). The germline V and J ends were trimmed by 0 bases and 0 bases, with 8 bases remaining between them. CDR1 MNHEY and CDR2 SVGAGI come from the germline V gene. This CDR3 region has 15 residues.

The chain has TRBV5-1 and TRBJ1-4; no reliable D call. The CDR3 has 14 amino acids. Trimming removed 2 bases at V and 0 bases at J, with 5 bases between. Germline assignment: CDR1 SGHRS and CDR2 YFSETQ. The CDR3 sequence: CASSFGTTNEKLFF. CDR3 in DNA: TGCGCCAGCAGCTTCGGGACAACTAATGAAAAACTGTTTTTT.

This chain links TRBV29-1 with TRBJ2-1; 7 bases are a match to TRBD2. The V segment lost 3 bases and the J segment 4 bases; nucleotides outside the gene matches: 6. This CDR3 is built from 14 residues. The germline V gene has CDR1 SQVTM and CDR2 ANQGSEA. The CDR3 region is CSVDGGSGYNEQFF. CDR3 nucleotide sequence: TGCAGCGTTGACGGGGGGTCGGGATACAATGAGCAGTTCTTC.